This entry lists 11 T cell receptor beta chains sequenced from one sample in a study of blood T cell repertoires in COVID-19. The method was immunoSEQ multiplex PCR; TCRdb's version includes in-frame clones alone and lacks a portion of them. The sample includes 50,000 to 70,000 clones, approximately 90% of them seen just once. The sample taken for sequencing was peripheral blood. The receptors were gathered from a human donor with active COVID-19. The donor label of this sample is uncertain.

The J gene is TRBJ2-3, the V gene TRBV6-1; D might be TRBD2 (5 bases). V shed 0 bases and J shed 4 bases, with 5 bases lying between them. The CDR3 has 13 amino acids. Per germline, CDR1 MNHNS and CDR2 SASEGT. CDR3 bases: TGTGCCAGCAGTGAAGCGGGAGCAGATACGCAGTATTTT. Its translation: CASSEAGADTQYF.

The rearrangement joins TRBV6-2 or TRBV6-3 to TRBJ2-1, with D tentatively TRBD2 (6 bases). This CDR3 comprises 16 residues. Per germline, CDR1 MNHEY and CDR2 SVGEGT. V lost 2 bases and J lost 5, with 16 bases in between. CDR3 sequence: CASSYGRLVVHNEQFF. CDR3 sequence (DNA): TGTGCCAGCAGTTACGGACGACTAGTGGTTCACAATGAGCAGTTCTTC.

The chain combines TRBV4-3 with TRBJ2-5, with TRBD2 identical over 9 bases. The ends lost 0 bases at V and 4 bases at J; junction bases unmatched: 3. The V gene's germline CDR1 is LGHNA and CDR2 YSLEER. The CDR3 covers 15 residues. The CDR3: CASSQDRGLAETQYF. Here the CDR3 DNA reads TGCGCCAGCAGCCAAGATCGGGGACTAGCAGAGACCCAGTACTTC.

This rearrangement joins TRBV7-6 to TRBJ2-3, with 7 bases aligning to TRBD1. CDR3 length: 17 residues. Germline CDR1 reads SGHVS; CDR2 reads FNYEAQ. V dropped 0 bases and J dropped 6; count of bases not matched to a gene: 12. CDR3 region: CASSLAYPGGGIDTQYF. The CDR3 region has the DNA TGTGCCAGCAGCTTAGCCTATCCAGGGGGTGGGATCGATACGCAGTATTTT.

The J gene is TRBJ1-1, the V gene TRBV19, with TRBD1 matching 7 bases. V was clipped by 7 bases and J by 2 bases; unmatched bases: 7. Looked up from germline, CDR1 is LNHDA and CDR2 is SQIVND (reference sequence). The CDR3 sequence is 14 residues long. The CDR3 loop is CASTVTGINTEAFF. The CDR3 DNA sequence: TGTGCCAGTACCGTGACAGGGATAAACACTGAAGCTTTCTTT.

This rearrangement joins TRBV28 to TRBJ1-4; 8 positions agree with TRBD1. Germline V CDR1 and CDR2: MDHEN, SYDVKM. The V and J ends lost 2 bases and 2 bases, in that order; junction bases with no gene match: 1. The CDR3 totals 15 residues. The CDR3, as DNA: TGTGCCAGCAGTTTACACAGGGGGACTAATGAAAAACTGTTTTTT. Protein product: CASSLHRGTNEKLFF.

The chain joins TRBV3-1 (or the pseudogene TRBV3-2) to TRBJ1-6; 7 nucleotides match TRBD1. J lost 9 bases, V lost 1 base, and 12 bases had no gene match. Looked up from germline, CDR1 is LGHDT and CDR2 is YNNKEL (reference sequence). The CDR3 runs to 17 residues. The CDR3 DNA reads TGTGCCAGCAGCCAAGCCCTAATGACAGGGCGAGGTTCACCCCTCCACTTT. Translating gives CASSQALMTGRGSPLHF.

The gene calls are TRBV3-1 (or the pseudogene TRBV3-2) and TRBJ1-6; 9 bases agree with TRBD1. Germline CDR1 and CDR2: LGHDT and YNNKEL (reference sequence). After removal of 1 base from V and 5 bases from J, the junction contained 3 bases not matched to a gene. CDR3 size: 16 residues. In DNA, the CDR3 is TGTGCCAGCAGCCAAGGCTGGACAGGGGATAATTCACCCCTCCACTTT. Encoded protein: CASSQGWTGDNSPLHF.

The rearrangement links TRBV4-3 to TRBJ2-2; 8 bases agree with TRBD2. Per the germline V gene, CDR1 is LGHNA and CDR2 is YSLEER. With 1 base clipped from V and 5 bases from J, the junction kept 6 bases outside the gene matches. The CDR3 sequence is 16 residues long. The CDR3 region is CASSQVVAGPTGELFF. The DNA of the CDR3 is TGCGCCAGCAGCCAAGTGGTAGCGGGACCAACCGGGGAGCTGTTTTTT.

J is TRBJ1-1 and V is TRBV10-2; D is unresolved. The CDR3 spans 12 residues. Germline CDR1 is WSHSY and CDR2 is SAAADI. With 7 bases removed from V and 4 bases from J, the gap between germline ends came to 10 bases. DNA for the CDR3: TGCGCCAGCAACAAGGAGACCACTGAAGCTTTCTTT. Its protein product is CASNKETTEAFF.

The chain has TRBV27 and TRBJ1-4; the D is unclear. With 0 bases removed from V and 1 base from J, the gap between germline ends came to 6 bases. The CDR3 is 15 amino acids. Germline loops: CDR1 MNHEY, CDR2 SMNVEV (reference sequence). The CDR3 protein is CASSLSSGTNEKLFF. The CDR3 nucleotides are TGTGCCAGCAGTTTATCATCAGGAACTAATGAAAAACTGTTTTTT.